These 21 T cell receptor beta chains came from one sample sequenced in a study of shared clonotypes between healthy human individuals. TCRdb's copy holds only in-frame clones and misses some; the assay was immunoSEQ multiplex PCR. This sample has roughly 2.5 million clones, with roughly 92% found just once. The specimen was naive CD4+ T cells sorted from blood. The subset denotes: CD45RA+ positively selected. These TCRs come from a man aged 18 to 35 in good health.

The chain carries TRBV6-6 and TRBJ2-2, with TRBD2 matching 7 bases. V trimming: 4 bases; J trimming: 8 bases; junction bases outside the gene matches: 7. The CDR3 sequence is 14 residues long. Looked up from germline, CDR1 is MNHNY and CDR2 is SVGAGI (reference sequence). CDR3 sequence reads: CASSSGLPMGELFF. CDR3 nucleotides: TGTGCCAGCAGTTCGGGACTACCCATGGGGGAGCTGTTTTTT.

This chain joins TRBV5-1 and TRBJ2-3; TRBD2 agrees at 8 bases. Germline CDR1 and CDR2: SGHRS and YFSETQ. Trimming removed 2 bases from V and 4 bases from J; junction bases left unmatched: 6. This CDR3 has 15 residues. The CDR3 loop is CASSLGGLGADTQYF. In DNA form, the CDR3 reads TGCGCCAGCAGCTTAGGGGGACTAGGAGCAGATACGCAGTATTTT.

V usage is TRBV28 and J usage is TRBJ2-3; 15 nucleotides line up with TRBD2. Germline-derived CDR1 and CDR2 are MDHEN and SYDVKM. The J segment lost 5 bases and the V segment lost 3 bases, leaving 3 bases of the junction unmatched. This CDR3 spans 16 amino acids. The CDR3 DNA reads TGTGCCAGCAGTTTGGGACTAGCGGGGGGTCAAGATACGCAGTATTTT. Protein sequence: CASSLGLAGGQDTQYF.

Comment on this clone: The junction differs from germline at one of its ends, possibly a read error. The chain joins TRBV7-7 to TRBJ2-3; D gene ambiguous. CDR1 SSHAT and CDR2 FNYEAQ come from the germline V gene (reference sequence). There are 16 residues in the CDR3. CDR3 sequence: CASSPGRTSSTDTQYF. CDR3 nucleotides: TGTGCTAGCAGCCCCGGCCGAACCTCTAGCACAGATACGCAGTATTTT.

Of note for this clone: The sample carries other DNA sequences with the same CDR3. V usage is TRBV5-4 and J usage is TRBJ1-4; the match to TRBD1 covers 8 bases. Germline V gene data show CDR1 as SGHNT and CDR2 as YYREEE (reference sequence). J gave up 5 bases and V 3 bases, and 3 bases lay outside the gene matches. The CDR3 length is 14 residues. The CDR3 DNA is TGTGCCAGCAGCTCTGGACAGGGAAATGAAAAACTGTTTTTT. It specifies CASSSGQGNEKLFF. Together with reference TRBV5-4 and TRBJ1-4, the CDR3 gives the full variable domain: ETGVTQSPTHLIKTRGQQVTLRCSSQSGHNTVSWYQQALGQGPQFIFQYYREEENGRGNFPPRFSGLQFPNYSSELNVNALELDDSALYLCASSSGQGNEKLFFGSGTQLSVL.

The chain links TRBV5-1 to TRBJ2-1; TRBD2 agrees at 8 bases. This CDR3 is built from 15 residues. Trimming removed 0 bases from V and 3 bases from J; junction bases left unmatched: 2. The germline V gene encodes CDR1 SGHRS and CDR2 YFSETQ. The CDR3, as DNA: TGCGCCAGCAGCTTGGGCGGGAGGTTCTACAATGAGCAGTTCTTC. Protein product: CASSLGGRFYNEQFF.

With regard to this clone: At one end, the junction sequence differs from germline, possibly due to a read error. The rearrangement uses TRBV5-1 and TRBJ2-2; 7 bases are shared with TRBD1. CDR1 is SGHRS, CDR2 YFSETQ, per germline. This CDR3 spans 14 amino acids. The CDR3 reads CASTLDRLTGELFF. The CDR3 bases are TGCGCCAGCACCTTGGACAGGCTCACCGGGGAGCTGTTTTTT.

The genes are TRBV10-2 and TRBJ1-6; D gene ambiguous. Germline V gives CDR1 WSHSY, CDR2 SAAADI. CDR3 length: 14 residues. The V end was cut by 7 bases, the J end by 6 bases, with 13 bases between. CDR3 sequence (DNA): TGCGCCAGCACCCGAACCCTTATTAATTCACCCCTCCACTTT. Residues: CASTRTLINSPLHF.

The chain couples TRBV5-1 to TRBJ2-1; 10 positions agree with TRBD1. This CDR3 is built from 15 residues. Germline trimming cut 0 bases from V and 9 bases from J; bases unmatched to any gene: 6. Germline CDR1 reads SGHRS; CDR2 reads YFSETQ. The CDR3 reads CASSLGGQGVSEQFF. The CDR3 bases are TGCGCCAGCAGCTTGGGAGGACAGGGGGTTAGTGAGCAGTTCTTC. The whole variable domain, remainder taken from reference TRBV5-1 and TRBJ2-1, is KAGVTQTPRYLIKTRGQQVTLSCSPISGHRSVSWYQQTPGQGLQFLFEYFSETQRNKGNFPGRFSGRQFSNSRSEMNVSTLELGDSALYLCASSLGGQGVSEQFFGPGTRLTVL.

A note on this clone: Additional DNA sequences in this sample encode the identical CDR3. This chain joins TRBV9 and TRBJ2-1; 14 bases line up with TRBD2. This CDR3 region has 17 residues. Germline lookup yields CDR1 SGDLS and CDR2 YYNGEE. The junction had 2 bases not matched to a gene; V was cut back by 0 bases and J by 3 bases. CDR3 loop: CASSVGGLAGGYNEQFF. CDR3 in DNA: TGTGCCAGCAGCGTAGGAGGACTAGCGGGAGGCTACAATGAGCAGTTCTTC.

This clone was seen only once. Other DNA sequences in this specimen translate into the identical CDR3. The V and J genes are TRBV5-1 and TRBJ2-3, with 7 positions matching TRBD1. The CDR3 covers 14 residues. V dropped 3 bases and J dropped 3; count of bases not matched to a gene: 4. From germline, CDR1 is SGHRS and CDR2 YFSETQ. CDR3 DNA sequence: TGCGCCAGCAGCTCGGGACAGAGAACAGATACGCAGTATTTT. Amino acids: CASSSGQRTDTQYF.

This clone was observed a single time. V and J are TRBV5-1 and TRBJ2-3; unclear D gene. This CDR3 region has 14 residues. CDR1 and CDR2 from the germline V gene are SGHRS and YFSETQ. Trimming left V 1 base short and J 3 bases short, with 9 bases between. The CDR3, as DNA: TGCGCCAGCAGCTTGAGCCCTACAACAGATACGCAGTATTTT. As protein: CASSLSPTTDTQYF.

The rearrangement uses TRBV7-2 and TRBJ2-5, with 7 bases fitting TRBD2. The germline V gene encodes CDR1 SGHTA and CDR2 FQGNSA. This CDR3 spans 18 amino acids. Unmatched junction bases numbered 16, after V lost 5 bases and J lost 1 base. CDR3 bases: TGTGCCAGCAGCCCGCGTTCAGGAACGGGACTATCCCAAGAGACCCAGTACTTC. It codes for CASSPRSGTGLSQETQYF. The variable domain in full, completed from reference TRBV7-2 and TRBJ2-5, reads GAGVSQSPSNKVTEKGKDVELRCDPISGHTALYWYRQSLGQGLEFLIYFQGNSAPDKSGLPSDRFSAERTGGSVSTLTIQRTQQEDSAVYLCASSPRSGTGLSQETQYFGPGTRLLVL.

The genes are TRBV5-1 and TRBJ2-5; D remains unclear. The J call could be wrong; TRBJ2-7 is a better fit for the DNA end. The CDR3 totals 13 residues. Germline V gives CDR1 SGHRS, CDR2 YFSETQ. CDR3 sequence (DNA): TGCGCCAGCAGCTTGGTCGGGCAGTACGAGCAGTACTTC. Translating gives CASSLVGQYEQYF.

The chain uses TRBV5-4 and TRBJ2-7; D gene uncertain. The V gene lost 1 base and the J gene lost 5 bases, with 13 bases spanning the gap. Germline lookup yields CDR1 SGHNT and CDR2 YYREEE (reference sequence). The CDR3 totals 14 residues. CDR3 sequence reads: CASSLIDGGHEQYF. DNA of the CDR3: TGTGCCAGCAGCTTGATCGATGGTGGACACGAGCAGTACTTC. The full variable domain, with the rest looked up from reference TRBV5-4 and TRBJ2-7, is ETGVTQSPTHLIKTRGQQVTLRCSSQSGHNTVSWYQQALGQGPQFIFQYYREEENGRGNFPPRFSGLQFPNYSSELNVNALELDDSALYLCASSLIDGGHEQYFGPGTRLTVT.

V usage is TRBV5-6 and J usage is TRBJ1-4, with D possibly being TRBD1 (5 bases). The CDR3 is 15 residues long. Germline-derived CDR1 and CDR2 are SGHDT and YYEEEE. Trimming stripped 3 bases from V and 8 bases from J, with 17 bases between. This chain's CDR3 is CASSSKGGAREKLFF. CDR3 nucleotide sequence: TGTGCCAGCAGCTCTAAGGGCGGGGCCAGGGAAAAACTGTTTTTT.

The rearrangement joins TRBV18 to TRBJ2-7; maybe TRBD1 (6 bases). The CDR3 extends over 15 amino acids. Germline V CDR1 and CDR2: KGHSH, LQKENI. Trimming took 3 bases from V and 2 from J, leaving 14 bases between them. This CDR3 reads CASSPLSTGTYEQYF. The CDR3 DNA is TGTGCCAGCTCACCCCTATCGACAGGAACCTACGAGCAGTACTTC.

This sequence joins TRBV11-2 and TRBJ2-7; D is possibly TRBD2 (5 bases). The V gene's germline CDR1 is SGHAT and CDR2 FQNNGV. V was cut by 5 bases and J by 8 bases, with 25 bases left in between. This CDR3 spans 16 amino acids. CDR3 in DNA: TGTGCCAGCAGCCTGGCCCCATTCCCCGATTCCGGGAAGCAGTACTTC. It specifies CASSLAPFPDSGKQYF. The full variable domain, with the rest looked up from reference TRBV11-2 and TRBJ2-7, is EAGVAQSPRYKIIEKRQSVAFWCNPISGHATLYWYQQILGQGPKLLIQFQNNGVVDDSQLPKDRFSAERLKGVDSTLKIQPAKLEDSAVYLCASSLAPFPDSGKQYFGPGTRLTVT.

This clone is a singleton in its sample. This chain uses TRBV6-5 with TRBJ2-7; the match to TRBD1 covers 11 bases. With V trimmed by 4 bases and J by 5 bases, 7 bases remained unmatched. The CDR3 contains 15 residues. Germline V gene lookup returns CDR1 MNHEY and CDR2 SVGAGI. The DNA of the CDR3 is TGTGCCAGCAGTTCCCCATGGACAGGGGGCAACGAGCAGTACTTC. This encodes CASSSPWTGGNEQYF.

The chain is built from TRBV7-9 and TRBJ2-1; 9 bases are a match to TRBD1. The CDR3 consists of 16 residues. Trimming took 5 bases from V and 5 from J; bases not matched to a gene: 10. Germline V gene sequence: CDR1 SEHNR, CDR2 FQNEAQ (reference sequence). CDR3 in DNA: TGTGCCAGCAGCGCAAACAGGGGGCGTAGGGACAATGAGCAGTTCTTC. This sequence encodes CASSANRGRRDNEQFF. Variable domain in full (rest from reference TRBV7-9 and TRBJ2-1): DTGVSQNPRHKITKRGQNVTFRCDPISEHNRLYWYRQTLGQGPEFLTYFQNEAQLEKSRLLSDRFSAERPKGSFSTLEIQRTEQGDSAMYLCASSANRGRRDNEQFFGPGTRLTVL.

The chain carries TRBV6-1 and TRBJ1-1; tentatively, D is TRBD1 (6 bases). Germline CDR1 reads MNHNS; CDR2 reads SASEGT. The germline V and J ends were trimmed by 5 bases and 1 base, with 11 bases remaining between them. The CDR3 extends over 14 amino acids. This CDR3 reads CASSTLGGNTEAFF. CDR3 nucleotide sequence: TGTGCCAGCAGTACGTTAGGGGGGAACACTGAAGCTTTCTTT.